This TCR beta chain was recorded in a study of CD39 and CD103 CD8 tumor-infiltrating T cells (dated 2018 in TCRdb). In terms of the full investigation: Repertoire comparisons were shown for an HPV-positive HNSCC, an HPV-negative HNSCC, an ovarian cancer and a melanoma patient. Deep sequencing of TCRbeta CDR3 was used to compare the repertoires of CD8 TIL subsets, defined by CD103 and CD39, against those of peripheral memory CD8 T cells. Findings and caveats that apply to the study as a whole: Clonotypes from DP TILs were seldom detected in blood or uninvolved lymph node, while clonotypes from DN TILs overlapped to a large extent with peripheral memory CD8 repertoires. Compared with DN and SP CD8 TILs and with blood memory CD8 T cells, DP CD8 TILs appeared more oligoclonal, with the top 30 clonotypes covering about 56-86%.

The CDR3 contains 14 residues, cysteine and phenylalanine counted. Here the CDR3 DNA is all that survives: 42 bases in frame from base 1. CDR1 and CDR2, looked up from the germline V gene (reference sequence), are PRHDT and FYEKMQ. The junction shows trimming of 5 bases on V and 0 bases on J, plus 5 bases between the germline ends. No therapy was being received by patients at the time of sample collection, although prior treatments had ranged from chemotherapy, radiotherapy, surgery and immunotherapy to none. Thawed cells were enriched for T lymphocytes with a negative-selection kit, adding EpCAM beads for tumor-infiltrating lymphocytes. Memory CD8 T cells were sorted as CD8+CD4-CD45RA- cells irrespective of CCR7 expression. Before analysis, peripheral blood mononuclear cells were separated on a Ficoll-Paque PLUS gradient and then cryopreserved. Populations were sorted to around 99% purity on a FACSAria II, and cell pellets were frozen for TCR sequencing without culture.

For each subset, between about 8,500 and 110,000 sorted cells were used for genomic DNA extraction with the DNeasy Blood and Tissue Kit. The immunoSEQ service sequenced and mapped the TCRbeta V-J or V-D-J regions, with coverage above 9x for each sample. The study's own analysis went as follows. Analysis was restricted to productive rearrangements exported from the immunoSEQ Analyzer platform, and clonality was assessed using the 500 most abundant clones. To quantify how much repertoires overlapped between populations, both the Morisita-Horn similarity index and the Jaccard index were used. Morisita-Horn similarity between CD8 T-cell subset TCR repertoires was measured in a handful of cancer patients. Not all clones reach the TCRdb copy of this immuneACCESS table, which keeps in-frame sequences only. Checked studies attribute under half of the gap to unresolved V genes and leave the rest unexplained. V and J calls and clone size are as listed in that table; D and trimming were resolved from the DNA. This sample lists roughly 15,000 clones; about 90% were detected once. The ten largest clones add up to roughly 4.2% of the sample.

About this clone itself: The antigen this receptor binds is unknown. Qualities for individual bases were not recorded, and no much larger clone is one base off.

The receptor was derived from a human donor with head and neck squamous cell carcinoma. The rearrangement joined TRBV13 to TRBJ2-6; too little of a D gene remains to name it. The sequencing sample was made of CD8+ T cells sorted from blood. The cell subset or site label corresponds to: total memory CD8 T cells (CD45RA-CCR7+/-) from blood or uninvolved lymph node. The CDR3 protein is CASSPYSGANVLTF. The DNA is as follows: TGTGCCAGCAGCCCCTACTCTGGGGCCAACGTCCTGACTTTC.